Below are 6 T cell receptor beta chains sequenced from a single sample in a study of blood T cell repertoires in COVID-19. Sequencing used immunoSEQ multiplex PCR; TCRdb keeps in-frame clones, though not all of them. Of 250,000 or so clones in the sample, about 89% were seen once. The specimen sequenced was peripheral blood. The receptor set was obtained from a middle-aged man with active or convalescent COVID-19.

This chain joins TRBV19 and TRBJ1-6, with 8 bases fitting TRBD1. V shed 5 bases and J 7 bases; nucleotides not matched to a gene: 10. The CDR3 consists of 16 residues. CDR1 LNHDA and CDR2 SQIVND come from the germline V gene (reference sequence). The CDR3 reads CASSGNRGMRNSPLHF. The CDR3 DNA is TGTGCCAGTAGTGGGAACAGGGGGATGAGAAATTCACCCCTCCACTTT.

This clone appeared once. The J gene is TRBJ1-5, the V gene TRBV24-1, with a weak D call TRBD1 (5 bases). V was clipped by 5 bases and J by 2 bases, with 12 bases between them. Per germline, CDR1 KGHDR and CDR2 SFDVKD. The CDR3 is made up of 15 amino acids. CDR3 in amino acids: CATSVGGTGNQPQHF. CDR3 DNA: TGTGCCACCAGTGTCGGGGGAACGGGCAATCAGCCCCAGCATTTT.

The chain joins TRBV19 to TRBJ2-3; D is unresolved. Germline V gives CDR1 LNHDA, CDR2 SQIVND (reference sequence). The CDR3 runs 14 residues. The V end was cut by 3 bases, the J end by 4 bases, with 11 bases between. CDR3 sequence: CASSIKIRADTQYF. Written as DNA, the CDR3 is TGTGCCAGTAGTATCAAAATACGCGCAGATACGCAGTATTTT. The full variable domain, with the rest looked up from reference TRBV19 and TRBJ2-3, is DGGITQSPKYLFRKEGQNVTLSCEQNLNHDAMYWYRQDPGQGLRLIYYSQIVNDFQKGDIAEGYSVSREKKESFPLTVTSAQKNPTAFYLCASSIKIRADTQYFGPGTRLTVL.

The sample holds a few counts of this clone. This chain connects TRBV2 to TRBJ2-7; 8 bases line up with TRBD1. CDR3 length: 14 residues. Germline CDR1 SNHLY, CDR2 FYNNEI. Trimming at V came to 5 bases and at J to 5 bases, leaving 8 bases not matched to a gene. CDR3 in DNA: TGTGCCAGCAGTCGGTGGACAGGGTACAACGAGCAGTACTTC. This gives the protein CASSRWTGYNEQYF. Together with reference TRBV2 and TRBJ2-7, the CDR3 gives the full variable domain: EPEVTQTPSHQVTQMGQEVILRCVPISNHLYFYWYRQILGQKVEFLVSFYNNEISEKSEIFDDQFSVERPDGSNFTLKIRSTKLEDSAMYFCASSRWTGYNEQYFGPGTRLTVT.

The CDR3 DNA sequence: TGTGCCAGCAGCTCCGGGGAATATGGCTACACCTTC. This translates into CASSSGEYGYTF. This rearrangement joins TRBV11-2 to TRBJ1-2, with D unclear. The germline V gene encodes CDR1 SGHAT and CDR2 FQNNGV. The germline V and J ends were trimmed by 4 bases and 5 bases, with 8 bases remaining between them. The CDR3 runs to 12 residues.

The chain carries TRBV4-1 and TRBJ1-3, with D possibly TRBD1 on 5 matching bases. V was cut by 4 bases and J by 0 bases, with 22 bases left in between. This CDR3 has 19 amino acids. Looked up from germline, CDR1 is MGHRA and CDR2 is YSYEKL. The CDR3 sequence is CASSRQGNPLRSSGNTIYF. The CDR3 region has the DNA TGCGCCAGCAGCCGGCAGGGAAACCCACTCCGATCCTCTGGAAACACCATATATTTT.